This TCR beta chain was observed in a study of beta chain features in type 1 diabetes (dated by TCRdb to the late 2010s). As for the study more broadly: Patients and healthy donors did not differ in mean age, gender distribution, total cell number or subset yield. A total of roughly 100 million sorted cells were examined across all samples, and the number of cells per subset was strongly correlated with RNA yield. The study compared the TCRB repertoires of sorted circulating CD4+ T cell subsets in recently diagnosed type 1 diabetes patients with those in matched healthy donors. Regulatory and stem cell-like memory subsets were obtained from only 8 patients and roughly 8 healthy donors, while naive and central memory subsets were obtained from all 30 or so donors. Points the paper makes about the study in general: Because cDNA was sequenced instead of genomic DNA, highly expressing activated cells could be over-represented, though the groups showed no difference in activation or CD3 levels. Fewer insertions and more nucleotide deletions at VDJ recombination sites were observed in patients with type 1 diabetes, implying thymic rearrangement abnormalities. Naive, central memory and regulatory TCRB repertoires appeared to be more similar among patients than among healthy donors. Only small numbers of individuals were included in the HLA sub-analyses, which left unresolved whether HLA type had any influence on TCRB rearrangement. In all four CD4+ subsets, TCRB CDR3 length was moderately but significantly shorter in type 1 diabetes patients. PCR may preferentially amplify shorter templates, but because patient and control samples were amplified and corrected together, any resulting skew would affect both groups equally.

Including the terminal cysteine and phenylalanine, the CDR3 comprises 16 residues. The CDR3 DNA has 48 bases and is translated from base 1. A distance of 13 bases separates the germline ends of V and J, which lose 4 bases and 0 bases respectively. Reading the germline V gene gives CDR1 MNHNS and CDR2 SASEGT. About this clone: Its antigen is not yet known. Nothing much larger sits one base from this clone, and base qualities are not available.

Each donor gave one peripheral blood draw, averaging roughly 120 mL, which was collected into heparinised tubes. Using a panel that included CD45RO, CCR7, CD25, CD127, CD95 and CD27, naive, central memory, regulatory and stem cell-like memory CD4+ T cells were sorted on a BD FACSAria II. Every sorted population had a purity above 95%. PBMCs were isolated immediately by Lymphoprep density gradient centrifugation and stained directly without culture. Samples were stained and sorted in pairs, with one healthy donor and one patient per experiment, so that batch effects were minimized. The entire amount of isolated RNA was reverse transcribed using the High Capacity cDNA Reverse Transcription Kit, so the sequenced TCRB transcripts were expressed ones. Naive, central memory and regulatory T cell samples underwent deep immunoSEQ sequencing, averaging about 3.57 million total reads per sample. After sorted cells were lysed in RLT buffer, RNA was extracted with DNase-treated RNeasy Micro or Mini kits, with the choice depending on cell number. To prevent cross-contamination, every cell subset was processed on its own, while patient and healthy donor samples were processed together. Using the immunoSEQ multiplex PCR, TCRB sequences were amplified from cDNA into 87-bp fragments spanning the CDR3 region. Sequencing of the amplicons was performed on the Illumina HiSeq platform. The authors processed their data as follows. Synthetic template baselines were used to correct PCR bias computationally, reads within Hamming distance 2 were collapsed, and singletons that could not be merged were discarded. Reads were aligned against IMGT so that V, D and J genes, CDR3 length and insertions or deletions at six rearrangement sites could be assigned. Within each subset, clonotype counts were normalized to sorted cell number, after which true diversity and Gini coefficients were computed with the tcR R package. The overlap coefficient, calculated on TCRB nucleotide sequences, was used to quantify repertoire sharing. TCRdb provides this immuneACCESS table in a form limited to in-frame rearrangements. Some clones are lacking; in checked studies, under half of them reflect an unresolved V gene, and why the rest are absent is not known. V, J and clone size were drawn from that table, and D and trimming were deduced from the DNA. Present in this sample are 250,000 to 300,000 clones, 7.5% to 9.5% of which were seen just once. In total, the top ten clones hold 0.9% to 1.2% of the sample.

The source material was central memory CD4+ T cells from blood. This sequence uses TRBV6-1 and TRBJ2-1; TRBD2 is a weak D gene call, 5 bases matching. This TCR was recovered from a woman under 30 in good health. The DNA sequence follows: TGTGCCAGCAGTGGGCAGCGGAGAAGCTCCTACAATGAGCAGTTCTTC. It translates as CASSGQRRSSYNEQFF.